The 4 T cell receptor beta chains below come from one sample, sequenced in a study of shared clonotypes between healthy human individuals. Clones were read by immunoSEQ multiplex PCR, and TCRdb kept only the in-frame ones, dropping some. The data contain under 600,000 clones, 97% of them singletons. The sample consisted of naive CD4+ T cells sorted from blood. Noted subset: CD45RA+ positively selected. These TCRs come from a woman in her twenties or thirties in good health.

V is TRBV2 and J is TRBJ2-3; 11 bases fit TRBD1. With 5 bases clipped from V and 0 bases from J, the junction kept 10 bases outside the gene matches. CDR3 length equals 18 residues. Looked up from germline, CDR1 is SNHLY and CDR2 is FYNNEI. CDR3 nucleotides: TGTGCCAGCAGTATCCGGGACAGGGGGGTCCCTAGCACAGATACGCAGTATTTT. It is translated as CASSIRDRGVPSTDTQYF.

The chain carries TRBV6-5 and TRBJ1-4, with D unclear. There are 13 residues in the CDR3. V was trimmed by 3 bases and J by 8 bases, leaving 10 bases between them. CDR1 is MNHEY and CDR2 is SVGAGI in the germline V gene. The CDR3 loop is CASSYMATEKLFF. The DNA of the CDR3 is TGTGCCAGCAGTTATATGGCCACCGAAAAACTGTTTTTT.

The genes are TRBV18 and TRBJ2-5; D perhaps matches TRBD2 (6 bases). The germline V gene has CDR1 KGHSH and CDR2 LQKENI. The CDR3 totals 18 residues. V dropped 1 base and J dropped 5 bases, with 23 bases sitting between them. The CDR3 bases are TGTGCCAGCTCACCACAGAGGTTGACTAGTGGGCTCTCGGAGACCCAGTACTTC. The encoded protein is CASSPQRLTSGLSETQYF.

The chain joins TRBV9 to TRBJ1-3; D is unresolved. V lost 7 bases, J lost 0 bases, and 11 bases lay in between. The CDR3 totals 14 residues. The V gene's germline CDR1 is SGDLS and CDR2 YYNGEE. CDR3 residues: CASESQASGNTIYF. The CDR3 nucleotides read TGTGCCAGCGAAAGTCAAGCCTCTGGAAACACCATATATTTT.